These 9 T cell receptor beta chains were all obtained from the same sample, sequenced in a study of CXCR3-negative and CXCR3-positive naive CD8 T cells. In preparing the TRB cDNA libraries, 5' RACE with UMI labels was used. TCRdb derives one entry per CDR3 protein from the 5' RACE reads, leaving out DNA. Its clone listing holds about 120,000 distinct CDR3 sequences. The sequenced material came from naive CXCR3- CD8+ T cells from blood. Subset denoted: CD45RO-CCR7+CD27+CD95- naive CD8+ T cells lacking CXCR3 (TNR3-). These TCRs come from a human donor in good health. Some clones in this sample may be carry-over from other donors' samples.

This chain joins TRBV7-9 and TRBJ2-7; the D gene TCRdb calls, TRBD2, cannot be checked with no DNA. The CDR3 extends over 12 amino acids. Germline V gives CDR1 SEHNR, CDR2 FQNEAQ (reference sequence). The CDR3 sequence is CASSAEEYEQYF.

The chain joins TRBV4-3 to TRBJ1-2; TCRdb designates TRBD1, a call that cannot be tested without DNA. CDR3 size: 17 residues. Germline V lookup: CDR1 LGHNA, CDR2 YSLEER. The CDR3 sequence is CASSQDRSGQGFFGYTF.

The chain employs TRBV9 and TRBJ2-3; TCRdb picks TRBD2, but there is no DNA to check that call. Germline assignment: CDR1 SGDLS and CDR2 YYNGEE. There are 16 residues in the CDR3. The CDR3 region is CASSPQATSLTDTQYF. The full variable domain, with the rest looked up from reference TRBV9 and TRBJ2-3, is DSGVTQTPKHLITATGQRVTLRCSPRSGDLSVYWYQQSLDQGLQFLIQYYNGEERAKGNILERFSAQQFPDLHSELNLSSLELGDSALYFCASSPQATSLTDTQYFGPGTRLTVL.

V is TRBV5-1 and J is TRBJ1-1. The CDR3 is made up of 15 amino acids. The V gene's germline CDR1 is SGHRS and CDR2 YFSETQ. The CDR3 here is CASSSSIQVNTEAFF.

The CDR3 region is CSVTDTTSYNEQFF. V is TRBV29-1 and J is TRBJ2-1; TCRdb's D gene call, TRBD1, goes unchecked for lack of DNA. Germline-derived CDR1 and CDR2 are SQVTM and ANQGSEA. The CDR3 spans 14 residues.

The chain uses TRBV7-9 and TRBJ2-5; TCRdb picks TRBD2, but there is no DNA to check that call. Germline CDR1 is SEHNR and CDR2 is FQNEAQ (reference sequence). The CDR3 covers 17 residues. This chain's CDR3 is CASSLGLGSGIQETQYF.

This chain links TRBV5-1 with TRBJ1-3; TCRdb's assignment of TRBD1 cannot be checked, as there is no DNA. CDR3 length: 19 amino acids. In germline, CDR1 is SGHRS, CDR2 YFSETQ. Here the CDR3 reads CASSSGQGAPSSSGNTIYF. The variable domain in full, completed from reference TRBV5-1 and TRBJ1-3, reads KAGVTQTPRYLIKTRGQQVTLSCSPISGHRSVSWYQQTPGQGLQFLFEYFSETQRNKGNFPGRFSGRQFSNSRSEMNVSTLELGDSALYLCASSSGQGAPSSSGNTIYFGEGSWLTVV.

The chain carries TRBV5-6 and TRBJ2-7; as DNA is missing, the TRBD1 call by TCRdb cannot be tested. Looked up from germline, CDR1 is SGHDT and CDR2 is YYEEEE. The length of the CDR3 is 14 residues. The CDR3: CASSAGTSFYEQYF.

CDR3 in amino acids: CASSWAGGPYEQYF. V usage is TRBV28 and J usage is TRBJ2-7. There are 14 residues in the CDR3. From germline, CDR1 is MDHEN and CDR2 SYDVKM.